This paragraph reports one T cell receptor beta chain. CDR1 is MDHEN and CDR2 is SYDVKM in the germline V gene. The CDR3 contains 15 residues. Trimming pared 2 bases from V and 4 bases from J, leaving 12 bases between. This sample is part of a study of blood T cell repertoires in COVID-19. Study summary: T cells, B-cell-depleted T cells, or PBMCs supplied cDNA or gDNA.

Some clones are missing from TCRdb's copy, which holds only in-frame ones; the method was immunoSEQ multiplex PCR. This table has more than 200,000 clones, about nine tenths appearing once. The TCR originated in a man aged 45-65 years with acute or convalescent COVID-19. V usage is TRBV28 and J usage is TRBJ1-3; the D is unclear. The specimen sequenced was peripheral blood. CDR3 in amino acids: CASSLVPGKGNTIYF. The CDR3, as DNA: TGTGCCAGCAGTTTAGTTCCGGGGAAGGGAAACACCATATATTTT.